This entry lists 12 T cell receptor beta chains sequenced from one sample in a study of T cells in Graves' hyperthyroidism and ophthalmopathy. Using RNA transcripts as the source, TCR beta CDR3 regions were amplified. Primed by the HTBI set, a first-round RT-PCR was run on the TCR CDR3. TCRdb reprocessed the multiplex PCR reads via MiXCR and lists one record per CDR3 protein. The repertoire holds 550,000 to 650,000 distinct CDR3 sequences, with around 14% as singletons. The sequencing input was blood. The receptors stem from a woman aged 25 to 39 with Graves' hyperthyroidism that later progressed to Graves' ophthalmopathy.

This clonotype was recorded at least ten times. The chain has TRBV12-5 and TRBJ2-3; TRBD2 matches at 10 bases. The CDR3 contains 17 residues. The J segment lost 9 bases and the V segment lost 0 bases, leaving 12 bases of the junction unmatched. CDR1 is LGHNT and CDR2 is FRNRAP in the germline V gene. The CDR3 loop reads CASGLVGTSVTRATQYF. DNA of the CDR3: TGTGCTAGTGGTTTGGTTGGGACTAGCGTTACGAGGGCCACGCAGTATTTT.

This clonotype was detected many times. The chain uses TRBV4-1 and TRBJ1-1, with TRBD1 as a possible D gene (5 bases). Between the trimmed V and J ends, which lost 6 bases and 0 bases, there was a span of 17 bases. This CDR3 is 16 amino acids long. Germline V gene lookup returns CDR1 MGHRA and CDR2 YSYEKL. CDR3 DNA: TGCGCCAGCAGATTGACCGGGACGGCCATGAACACTGAAGCTTTCTTT. This encodes CASRLTGTAMNTEAFF.

This clonotype has just a few counts. For the CDR3, the DNA is TGCGCCAGCAGCCCGGACCGGGACAGGGGAGGCACTGAAGCTTTCTTT. Its protein product is CASSPDRDRGGTEAFF. The chain joins TRBV4-1 to TRBJ1-1, with TRBD1 matching over 10 bases. Germline lookup yields CDR1 MGHRA and CDR2 YSYEKL. The CDR3 runs to 16 residues. V shed 4 bases and J 4 bases; nucleotides not matched to a gene: 9.

This clonotype has a count of ten or more. The DNA of the CDR3 is TGTGCCAGCAGTGAATATTACGTAAGGGGTTCTGGAAACACCATATATTTT. Translating it yields CASSEYYVRGSGNTIYF. The chain has TRBV25-1 and TRBJ1-3; tentatively, D is TRBD1 (5 bases). The germline V gene has CDR1 MGHDK and CDR2 SYGVNS. This CDR3 is 17 amino acids long. V was pared by 0 bases and J by 1 base, with 13 bases between.

CDR3 nucleotides: TGTGCCTTTAGCAGGTCCACCGGGGAGCTGTTTTTT. It yields the protein CAFSRSTGELFF. The chain employs TRBV12-3 or TRBV12-4 and TRBJ2-2; D not resolved. This CDR3 spans 12 amino acids. V was pared by 11 bases and J by 4 bases, with 11 bases between.

This clonotype was observed at least ten times. The V call is TRBV3-1, the J call TRBJ2-1, with TRBD2 identical over 9 bases. Germline CDR1 LGHDT, CDR2 YNNKEL (reference sequence). Trimming took 4 bases from V and 1 from J; bases not matched to a gene: 8. The CDR3 is 17 residues long. For the CDR3, the DNA is TGTGCCAGCAGCCCTTCCTTCCTAGCGGGATCCTACAATGAGCAGTTCTTC. This codes for CASSPSFLAGSYNEQFF.

This clonotype was detected many times. CDR3 protein: CASSTPGWDNEQFF. Here the CDR3 DNA reads TGTGCCAGCAGCACACCAGGGTGGGACAATGAGCAGTTCTTC. The gene calls are TRBV7-2 and TRBJ2-1, with D perhaps TRBD1 (5 bases). CDR1 is SGHTA and CDR2 is FQGNSA in the germline V gene. V was pared by 5 bases and J by 5 bases, with 13 bases between. The CDR3 consists of 14 residues.

At least ten counts were recorded for this clonotype. This chain joins TRBV30 and TRBJ2-1, with 7 bases that match TRBD2. The CDR3 runs to 15 residues. Germline CDR1 is GTSNPN and CDR2 is SVGIG (reference sequence). Unmatched junction bases numbered 11, after V lost 2 bases and J lost 7 bases. CDR3 coding DNA: TGTGCCTGGAGTTTCCTCGGACTAGGTGGGAATGAGCAGTTCTTC. It encodes CAWSFLGLGGNEQFF.

The table lists this clonotype with a few counts. J is TRBJ2-7 and V is TRBV15; no definite D call. V lost 3 bases, J lost 2 bases, and 8 bases lay in between. Germline loops: CDR1 LNHNV, CDR2 YYDKDF (reference sequence). CDR3 length equals 13 residues. The CDR3 reads CATSSTATYEQYF. The CDR3 nucleotides are TGTGCCACCAGCAGTACAGCTACCTACGAGCAGTACTTC.

This clonotype was counted ten times or more. The V and J genes are TRBV13 and TRBJ2-1; 7 bases fit TRBD2. CDR1 is PRHDT, CDR2 FYEKMQ, per germline (reference sequence). This CDR3 has 16 amino acids. The trim removed 0 bases at V and 7 bases at J, leaving 9 bases unmatched. The CDR3 DNA reads as TGTGCCAGCAGCTTAGGGGCTAGCGGCCCCAGGAATGAGCAGTTCTTC. Amino acids: CASSLGASGPRNEQFF.

This clonotype was counted between two and nine times. The J gene is TRBJ2-1, the V gene TRBV9, with TRBD2 identical over 14 bases. The CDR3 spans 17 residues. Germline V gene lookup returns CDR1 SGDLS and CDR2 YYNGEE. The ends lost 4 bases at V and 3 bases at J; junction bases unmatched: 6. In DNA form, the CDR3 reads TGTGCCAGCAGCACGGGACTAGCGGGAGATGGCTACAATGAGCAGTTCTTC. Its protein is CASSTGLAGDGYNEQFF. The variable domain in full, with the rest retrieved from reference TRBV9 and TRBJ2-1, is DSGVTQTPKHLITATGQRVTLRCSPRSGDLSVYWYQQSLDQGLQFLIQYYNGEERAKGNILERFSAQQFPDLHSELNLSSLELGDSALYFCASSTGLAGDGYNEQFFGPGTRLTVL.

Ten or more counts support this clonotype. The gene calls are TRBV19 and TRBJ1-4; D gene ambiguous. This CDR3 region has 14 residues. V was clipped by 8 bases and J by 3 bases, with 13 bases between them. Germline CDR1 and CDR2: LNHDA and SQIVND (reference sequence). This CDR3 reads CASEGAMANEKLFF. The DNA of the CDR3 is TGTGCCAGTGAAGGAGCTATGGCTAATGAAAAACTGTTTTTT. Drawing the rest from reference TRBV19 and TRBJ1-4, the complete variable domain is DGGITQSPKYLFRKEGQNVTLSCEQNLNHDAMYWYRQDPGQGLRLIYYSQIVNDFQKGDIAEGYSVSREKKESFPLTVTSAQKNPTAFYLCASEGAMANEKLFFGSGTQLSVL.